This T cell receptor beta chain was retrieved from a study of CD8 T cells in ankylosing spondylitis (dated by TCRdb to 2016 to 2017). The study in broad terms: T cell receptor beta repertoires were profiled in healthy donors and ankylosing spondylitis patients so that disease-linked TCR variants could be found. The full study cohort comprised 25 ankylosing spondylitis patients and 85 to 120 healthy donors. Peripheral blood was sampled, and synovial fluid was additionally collected from ankylosing spondylitis patients.

The sequencer listed for this sample is Illumina HiSeq 2500. Quantitative 5'-RACE with molecular barcodes was the method used to prepare the TCR beta libraries. As for how the authors treated the data: To identify disease-linked TCR variants, a new computational method was used, one built on a probabilistic model of VDJ rearrangement. In TCRdb, the public reads were trimmed at Q25 with fastp and aligned with MiXCR, with productive beta chains retained. Rows with one shared CDR3 protein collapse into an entry with the most common genes and DNA. V and J calls and clone size were set by TCRdb, not the authors. A total of about 400,000 distinct CDR3 sequences appear in this sample, approximately 20% of them only once. Around 17% of the sample belongs to the ten largest clones. The CDR1 and CDR2 encoded by the germline V gene are LGHNA and YSLEER. Trimming costs V 4 bases and J 0 bases, and their ends lie 17 bases apart. Counted from cysteine to phenylalanine, this CDR3 has 17 amino acids. Left in the record is the CDR3 DNA by itself, 51 bases read in frame from the first base.

This clonotype was found once. Its antigen has not been determined. No per-base quality is available; no much larger clone lies one base away. A single read counts as weak evidence. What the research found in general, with its limitations: Some motif variants had previously been reported in the synovial fluid and blood of reactive arthritis patients, which suggests shared mechanisms of disease initiation. Significant enrichment of the disease-linked clones was reported in matched synovial fluid samples from ankylosing spondylitis patients. The disease-linked clones showed a CD8+ phenotype and occurred at relatively low frequencies in peripheral blood. A TCR beta motif of fewer than 10 highly homologous amino acid variants appeared characteristic of blood from ankylosing spondylitis patients.

The sample was blood, either unsorted or a sorted T cell fraction (not recorded which). The origin of this receptor is a male donor with ankylosing spondylitis. This sequence uses TRBV4-3 and TRBJ2-3; the D gene cannot be named for sure. The bases read TGCGCCAGCAGCCGTCGCCTCGCCGTCCTGAGCACAGATACGCAGTATTTT. This gives the protein CASSRRLAVLSTDTQYF.